These 5 T cell receptor beta chains originate from one sample sequenced in a study of control samples from healthy donors and cancer patients. TCRdb's copy holds only in-frame clones and misses some; the assay was immunoSEQ multiplex PCR. This sample has 85,000 to 100,000 clones, with 80% to 95% found just once. Specimen: blood. Every receptor here comes from a man aged 18 to 29 in good health.

This sequence joins TRBV30 and TRBJ2-3, with TRBD2 identical over 7 bases. The CDR3 sequence is 15 residues long. V lost 0 bases and J lost 3; bases outside the gene matches: 6. Germline V gene lookup returns CDR1 GTSNPN and CDR2 SVGIG (reference sequence). CDR3 residues: CAWSVGGSGTDTQYF. For the CDR3, the DNA is TGTGCCTGGAGTGTCGGGGGGAGCGGGACAGATACGCAGTATTTT. The entire variable domain, with the rest obtained from reference TRBV30 and TRBJ2-3, is as follows: SQTIHQWPATLVQPVGSPLSLECTVEGTSNPNLYWYRQAAGRGLQLLFYSVGIGQISSEVPQNLSASRPQDRQFILSSKKLLLSDSGFYLCAWSVGGSGTDTQYFGPGTRLTVL.

This chain joins TRBV6-5 and TRBJ1-5; D remains ambiguous. V was shortened by 8 bases and J by 3 bases, with 14 bases between the two germline ends. The V gene's germline CDR1 is MNHEY and CDR2 SVGAGI. CDR3 length equals 14 residues. CDR3 nucleotide sequence: TGTGCCAGCGGATACGGATTTACCAATCAGCCCCAGCATTTT. It encodes CASGYGFTNQPQHF.

The chain couples TRBV7-9 to TRBJ1-1, with D maybe TRBD1 (5 bases). Germline V gene lookup returns CDR1 SEHNR and CDR2 FQNEAQ (reference sequence). V was cut by 11 bases and J by 5 bases, with 18 bases left in between. CDR3 size: 13 residues. The CDR3 region is CAGGGASGTEAFF. CDR3 nucleotides: TGTGCCGGCGGAGGGGCATCAGGGACTGAAGCTTTCTTT.

The V gene is TRBV27, the J gene TRBJ2-7; TRBD2 matches 7 bases. The CDR3 covers 15 residues. CDR1 and CDR2 (germline): MNHEY, SMNVEV (reference sequence). V trimming: 6 bases; J trimming: 4 bases; junction bases outside the gene matches: 12. In DNA, the CDR3 is TGTGCCAGCAGCCCCTCGCGGGGGTGGGTTTACGAGCAGTACTTC. Translated, it gives CASSPSRGWVYEQYF.

This clone is a singleton in its sample. J is TRBJ1-3 and V is TRBV5-6; D is uncertain. Germline V gene data show CDR1 as SGHDT and CDR2 as YYEEEE. Trimming left V 3 bases short and J 4 bases short, with 8 bases between. The CDR3 is 13 residues long. CDR3 loop: CASSWTGGNTIYF. DNA of the CDR3: TGTGCCAGCAGCTGGACGGGGGGAAACACCATATATTTT.